This is a list of T cell receptor beta chains from one sample in a study of T cell responses to AZD1222 COVID-19 vaccine. Data came from immunoSEQ multiplex PCR; TCRdb stores just in-frame clones and leaves some out. This sample has about 120,000 clones, with about nine tenths found just once. The source was peripheral blood, collected 28 days after the second dose of the MenACWY control vaccine. The receptors originated from an adult who received the MenACWY meningococcal vaccine as a control. Both conserved end residues are part of each CDR3.

CASSLGPPGRADNEQFF	17	TRBV11-2
CASSYSDRNTEAFF	14	TRBV6-2/TRBV6-3
CASSPSGLAGGGETQYF	17	TRBV28
CASSYRQWGEGETQYF	16	TRBV6-2/TRBV6-3
CASSYSGNSGNTIYF	15	TRBV6-5
CASSQEARLGYTF	13	TRBV3-1/TRBV3-2
CASSQRQGTGANVLTF	16	TRBV4-1
CASSAGQGRTEAFF	14	TRBV5-1
CATSEGGTGINEQFF	15	TRBV24-1
CASSLEGAYGYTF	13	TRBV7-9
CASRTPRGSSYEQYF	15	TRBV28
CASGRSGETNEKLFF	15	TRBV5-1
CASSLWATNEKLFF	14	TRBV5-1
CASRGRTGDTASTDTQYF	18	TRBV28
CASSLSVNEAFF	12	TRBV28
CASSPTGRGAGNEQFF	16	TRBV11-2